These T cell receptor beta chains were read from a single sample in a study of T cells after posttransplantation cyclophosphamide. This table comes from immunoSEQ multiplex PCR, and its TCRdb copy is limited to in-frame clones, with some not included. There are about 28,000 clones in the sample; 75% to 90% occur only once, and less than 3.5% lies in the top ten. Specimen: PBMCs. These receptors originate from a man aged 45-65 years. Both conserved end residues are part of each CDR3. The D gene is left open where the match is weak. Size is omitted from some rows. Given values are once, few, many or a class for expanded clones.

>-|TRBV2|-|TRBJ1-6
CASMLWGNSPLHF
TGTGCCAGCATGCTGTGGGGCAATTCACCCCTCCACTTT
>-|TRBV5-1|TRBD1|TRBJ1-1
CASSLRTGSNTEAFF
TGCGCCAGCAGCCTCCGGACAGGGTCGAACACTGAAGCTTTCTTT
>-|TRBV2|TRBD2|TRBJ2-1
CASSPTSGGAREQFF
TGTGCCAGCAGTCCGACTAGCGGGGGGGCCAGGGAGCAGTTCTTC
>-|TRBV5-1|TRBD2|TRBJ2-1
CASSSGSGTRRGEQFF
TGCGCCAGCAGCTCGGGCTCCGGGACTAGAAGAGGTGAGCAGTTCTTC
>-|TRBV5-1|-|TRBJ1-5
CASSLEGGTYNQPQHF
TGCGCCAGCAGCTTGGAAGGGGGAACCTACAATCAGCCCCAGCATTTT
>few|TRBV19|-|TRBJ1-1
CATIDRGEAFF
TGTGCCACAATAGACCGAGGGGAAGCTTTCTTT
>-|TRBV19|-|TRBJ1-6
CASSVQGSNNSPLHF
TGTGCCAGTAGTGTCCAGGGGTCCAATAATTCACCCCTCCACTTT
>-|TRBV6-1|-|TRBJ2-6
CASKGSHSGANVLTF
TGTGCCAGCAAAGGGAGTCACTCTGGGGCCAACGTCCTGACTTTC
>few|TRBV5-6|-|TRBJ1-4
CASSGARSRGEKLFF
TGTGCCAGCAGCGGGGCGAGGTCTAGGGGTGAAAAACTGTTTTTT
>-|TRBV30|TRBD1|TRBJ2-7
CAWVWGRGKNEQYF
TGTGCCTGGGTGTGGGGCAGGGGGAAGAACGAGCAGTACTTC
>-|TRBV7-2|TRBD2|TRBJ2-3
CASSFGGATDTQYF
TGTGCCAGCAGCTTCGGGGGGGCGACAGATACGCAGTATTTT
>-|TRBV11-3|-|TRBJ2-5
CASSVDRSQETQYF
TGTGCCAGCAGCGTCGACAGGTCCCAAGAGACCCAGTACTTC
>-|TRBV30|TRBD1|TRBJ2-7
CAWRRGTGGEQQYF
TGTGCCTGGAGGAGAGGGACAGGGGGGGAGCAGCAGTACTTC
>-|TRBV5-1|TRBD1|TRBJ2-7
CASSLGWTGNNEQYF
TGCGCCAGCAGCTTGGGCTGGACAGGGAACAACGAGCAGTACTTC
>-|TRBV5-1|TRBD1|TRBJ2-7
CASSTILTGGLGEQYF
TGCGCCAGCAGCACAATTCTTACAGGGGGTCTTGGGGAGCAGTACTTC
>-|TRBV29-1|-|TRBJ1-2
CSVAPRQSLWGYTF
TGCAGCGTTGCCCCGCGACAGTCCCTATGGGGCTACACCTTC
>-|TRBV2|-|TRBJ1-2
CASKRSNYGYTF
TGTGCCAGCAAGAGGTCTAACTATGGCTACACCTTC
>-|TRBV5-6|TRBD1|TRBJ2-3
CASSLTGRSTDTQYF
TGTGCCAGCAGCCTGACAGGGAGAAGCACAGATACGCAGTATTTT
>-|TRBV9|-|TRBJ1-1
CASSAYSGRPNTEAFF
TGTGCCAGCAGCGCCTACAGCGGGCGACCGAACACTGAAGCTTTCTTT
>-|TRBV19|TRBD1|TRBJ2-1
CASSEDRASYNEQFF
TGTGCCAGTAGTGAAGACAGGGCCTCCTACAATGAGCAGTTCTTC
>-|TRBV13|TRBD2|TRBJ2-3
CASSPSGTRGDTQYF
TGTGCCAGCAGCCCTAGCGGGACCAGGGGAGATACGCAGTATTTT
>few|TRBV5-1|-|TRBJ2-7
CASSAQGIREQYF
TGCGCCAGCAGCGCCCAGGGGATCCGCGAGCAGTACTTC
>once|TRBV27|TRBD2|TRBJ2-7
CASRKGRLGTSGRVGTYEQYF
TGTGCCAGCAGGAAAGGACGGCTCGGGACTAGCGGGAGAGTGGGAACCTACGAGCAGTACTTC
>-|TRBV12-5|-|TRBJ1-5
CASGSAPTGSNQPQHF
TGTGCTAGTGGTTCTGCGCCGACAGGTTCCAATCAGCCCCAGCATTTT
>few|TRBV28|-|TRBJ1-2
CASSLSPGYGYTF
TGTGCCAGCAGTTTATCCCCAGGGTATGGCTACACCTTC
>few|TRBV10-3|-|TRBJ1-1
CAIRKSGTQKTEAFF
TGTGCCATCAGAAAATCCGGGACACAGAAGACTGAAGCTTTCTTT